One T cell receptor (beta chain) is described in this entry. Its antigen is currently unknown. Before sequencing took place, the ViraFEST assay used viral peptide pools to expand antigen-specific CD4+ T cells. Cells that had been cultured for about 10 days were the source of isolated CD4+ T cells. People in the vaccine group had not been infected with SARS-CoV-2 before, and their nucleocapsid antibodies were negative. The sample belongs to a study of vaccination effects on CD4 cells after COVID-19. The V end was cut by 2 bases, the J end by 1 base, with 13 bases between. This CDR3 is 16 amino acids long. Sequencing used immunoSEQ multiplex PCR; TCRdb keeps in-frame clones, though not all of them. Of 30,000 to 45,000 clones in the sample, under 75% were seen once.

The chain uses TRBV23-1 and TRBJ2-3; D not certain. TRBV23-1 is filed as an ORF, its function uncertain. The origin of this receptor is a human donor who received a COVID-19 vaccine. This specimen was CD4+ T cells from PBMCs cultured with SARS-CoV-2 spike peptides, taken before COVID-19 vaccination. The CDR3 sequence: CASSQPPISGTDTQYF. The DNA of the CDR3 is TGCGCCAGCAGTCAACCACCAATCTCAGGCACAGATACGCAGTATTTT.